This TCR beta chain derives from a study of cytomegalovirus exposure and HLA in healthy donors. The study's findings and limits: Confirmation in vitro established that a few CMV-associated chains were specific for CMV antigens. Previous analysis showed most TCR beta V segments were productive about 87% or about 30% of the time. Being indistinguishable, some V segments were excluded, TRBV6-2 and TRBV6-3 among them.

Concerning this clone: The antigen remains unidentified.

The PCR was carried out with 60 Vbeta primers and 13 Jbeta primers. Profiled with immunoSEQ multiplex PCR; TCRdb holds only in-frame clones, not every one. The repertoire includes 170,000 or so clones, around 86% of them detected once, and 1.6% sits in the top ten. Looked up from germline, CDR1 is GTSNPN and CDR2 is SVGIG (reference sequence). V lost 2 bases to trimming and J lost 0 bases, with 10 bases between them. CDR3 length: 15 amino acids. The TCR sequence derives from a man aged 50-60 years in good health and CMV-seronegative. The source material was PBMCs. This chain joins TRBV30 and TRBJ1-4, with TRBD1 as a possible D gene (6 bases). CDR3 coding DNA: TGTGCCTGGAGTCGGGCAGGGGCAACTAATGAAAAACTGTTTTTT. This codes for CAWSRAGATNEKLFF.